The 10 T cell receptor beta chains presented below share a single source sample, sequenced in a study of blood T cell repertoires in COVID-19. Using immunoSEQ multiplex PCR, the repertoire was profiled, and TCRdb retains in-frame clones only, with some absent. The top ten hold around 20% of the sample, which has approximately 300,000 clones, roughly 90% seen once. Sequenced sample: PBMCs or T cells enriched from blood (not recorded which). The receptors derive from a woman aged 30 to 39 who had recovered from COVID-19.

V usage is TRBV3-1 (or the pseudogene TRBV3-2) and J usage is TRBJ1-1, with D maybe TRBD1 (6 bases). CDR3 length equals 14 residues. V was cut by 4 bases and J by 3 bases, with 12 bases left in between. Per germline, CDR1 LGHDT and CDR2 YNNKEL (reference sequence). Here the CDR3 DNA reads TGTGCCAGCAGCCCTGGACAGTTTCACACTGAAGCTTTCTTT. Amino acid sequence: CASSPGQFHTEAFF.

The V and J genes are TRBV6-4 and TRBJ1-1, with 8 bases identical to TRBD1. Germline loops: CDR1 MRHNA, CDR2 SNTAGT. The length of the CDR3 is 13 residues. V dropped 6 bases and J dropped 4; count of bases not matched to a gene: 4. The CDR3 coding sequence is TGTGCCAGCAGCGCAACAGGGGGCACTGAAGCTTTCTTT. It specifies CASSATGGTEAFF.

This chain links TRBV11-2 with TRBJ1-2, with D perhaps TRBD1 (6 bases). V was pared by 4 bases and J by 2 bases, with 8 bases between. Germline CDR1 SGHAT, CDR2 FQNNGV. The CDR3 totals 13 residues. CDR3 residues: CASSSGTNYGYTF. The CDR3 DNA reads as TGTGCCAGCAGCTCCGGGACAAACTATGGCTACACCTTC.

V usage is TRBV28 and J usage is TRBJ1-4; no clear D gene. V lost 8 bases, J lost 5 bases, and 6 bases lay in between. The CDR3 contains 11 residues. In germline, CDR1 is MDHEN, CDR2 SYDVKM. The CDR3 region is CASGQNEKLFF. In nucleotides, the CDR3 is TGTGCCAGCGGTCAGAATGAAAAACTGTTTTTT.

The V call is TRBV9, the J call TRBJ2-4; D ambiguous. The length of the CDR3 is 13 residues. V was shortened by 2 bases and J by 8 bases, with 11 bases between the two germline ends. CDR1 is SGDLS, CDR2 YYNGEE, per germline. CDR3: CASSVGHKDIQYF. DNA of the CDR3: TGTGCCAGCAGCGTGGGCCATAAGGACATTCAGTACTTC.

Notes on this clone: Sequence at one end of the junction differs from germline and may be a read error. The chain employs TRBV14 and TRBJ1-5; D not resolved. The CDR3 has 13 residues. Germline V gene data show CDR1 as SGHDN and CDR2 as FVKESK. CDR3 bases: TGTGCCAGCAGCAAAGATCACAATCAGCCCCAGCATTTT. This translates into CASSKDHNQPQHF.

This sequence joins TRBV5-1 and TRBJ2-3, with D possibly being TRBD2 (5 bases). The CDR3 spans 14 residues. The V gene's germline CDR1 is SGHRS and CDR2 YFSETQ. Trimming left V 0 bases short and J 3 bases short, with 8 bases between. This CDR3 reads CASSLDQRTDTQYF. The DNA of the CDR3 is TGCGCCAGCAGCTTGGATCAGCGGACAGATACGCAGTATTTT.

This clone was detected only once. The chain carries TRBV19 and TRBJ2-7, with 9 bases that match TRBD1. CDR3 length equals 15 residues. V trimming: 6 bases; J trimming: 3 bases; junction bases outside the gene matches: 9. CDR1 and CDR2 (germline): LNHDA, SQIVND (reference sequence). CDR3 in amino acids: CASSTGGPSIYEQYF. CDR3 coding DNA: TGTGCCAGTAGCACAGGGGGCCCATCCATCTACGAGCAGTACTTC. Variable domain in full (rest from reference TRBV19 and TRBJ2-7): DGGITQSPKYLFRKEGQNVTLSCEQNLNHDAMYWYRQDPGQGLRLIYYSQIVNDFQKGDIAEGYSVSREKKESFPLTVTSAQKNPTAFYLCASSTGGPSIYEQYFGPGTRLTVT.

The V gene is TRBV28, the J gene TRBJ2-5; 9 bases match TRBD1. Germline CDR1 reads MDHEN; CDR2 reads SYDVKM. CDR3 size: 21 residues. V dropped 6 bases and J dropped 5; count of bases not matched to a gene: 28. CDR3 nucleotide sequence: TGTGCCAGCAGCCCGCTTCCTATTCTTTTAATACAGGGGGCGAGGGGTGAGACCCAGTACTTC. It specifies CASSPLPILLIQGARGETQYF.

V gene TRBV9 combines with J gene TRBJ2-1; 9 bases are shared with TRBD2. Germline CDR1 and CDR2: SGDLS and YYNGEE. The CDR3 contains 16 residues. V lost 0 bases to trimming and J lost 8 bases; unmatched junction nucleotides: 9. The CDR3 nucleotides read TGTGCCAGCAGCGTAGGAACGGCGGGGGGGCGATATGAGCAGTTCTTC. It translates to CASSVGTAGGRYEQFF.